The 30 T cell receptor beta chains below come from one sample, sequenced in a study of identical twins. MiXCR was run by TCRdb on the 5' RACE reads, yielding one entry per CDR3 protein. Among 650,000 to 750,000 distinct CDR3 sequences listed, 21% were seen once. The same data also contributed to another study, on T cells expressing NK-cell markers.

Source material: PBMCs. These TCRs come from a young woman in good health.

The V call is TRBV29-1, the J call TRBJ2-7; a weak D match, TRBD1 (5 bases). The CDR3 consists of 13 residues. Germline-derived CDR1 and CDR2 are SQVTM and ANQGSEA. V lost 4 bases and J 1 base, leaving 11 bases between the germline ends. The CDR3 bases are TGCAGCGTTGCAGGGCAAAGATCCTACGAGCAGTACTTC. Encoded protein: CSVAGQRSYEQYF.

This clonotype was seen only a few times. The chain has TRBV6-4 and TRBJ2-7, with a possible D match to TRBD2 (7 bases). This CDR3 is 14 amino acids long. In germline, CDR1 is MRHNA, CDR2 SNTAGT. V was shortened by 4 bases and J by 2 bases, with 12 bases between the two germline ends. The CDR3, as DNA: TGTGCCAGCAGTGTACAGGGAGGGACCTACGAGCAGTACTTC. Translating gives CASSVQGGTYEQYF.

CDR3 sequence reads: CASSTGRGSYNSPLHF. CDR3 coding DNA: TGTGCCAGCAGTACCGGCAGGGGTTCCTATAATTCACCCCTCCACTTT. This sequence joins TRBV7-8 and TRBJ1-6; D perhaps matches TRBD1 (6 bases). Per the germline V gene, CDR1 is SGHVS and CDR2 is FQNEAQ. The CDR3 spans 16 residues. V shed 6 bases and J shed 1 base, with 13 bases lying between them.

This clonotype has at least ten counts. The rearrangement links TRBV12-3 or TRBV12-4 to TRBJ2-7; the D is unclear. The CDR3 is 14 amino acids. V shed 1 base and J shed 3 bases, with 10 bases lying between them. CDR3 nucleotides: TGTGCCAGCAGTTTAGGGCAGTCTTACTACGAGCAGTACTTC. Encoded protein: CASSLGQSYYEQYF.

The J gene is TRBJ2-2, the V gene TRBV12-3 or TRBV12-4; D assignment may be TRBD1 or TRBD2 (5 bases each). This CDR3 has 12 amino acids. The V gene lost 8 bases and the J gene lost 5 bases, with 9 bases spanning the gap. The DNA of the CDR3 is TGTGCCAGCGGGACCAGGACCGGGGAGCTGTTTTTT. Its protein is CASGTRTGELFF.

Only a few counts were recorded for this clonotype. This rearrangement joins TRBV7-9 to TRBJ1-3, with D possibly TRBD1 on 6 matching bases. This CDR3 comprises 16 residues. CDR1 and CDR2 from the germline V gene are SEHNR and FQNEAQ (reference sequence). Trimming removed 7 bases from V and 0 bases from J, with 16 bases in between. CDR3 protein: CASTSGGRFSGNTIYF. CDR3 in DNA: TGTGCCAGCACCTCCGGGGGCAGGTTCTCTGGAAACACCATATATTTT.

This clonotype came up many times. J is TRBJ2-5 and V is TRBV10-2; D not certain. Germline lookup yields CDR1 WSHSY and CDR2 SAAADI. The ends were cut back, 2 bases at V and 3 bases at J, with 7 bases in the middle. The CDR3 is made up of 13 amino acids. DNA of the CDR3: TGCGCCAGCAGTGAGGTTGTGGAAGAGACCCAGTACTTC. Translating it yields CASSEVVEETQYF.

V is TRBV9 and J is TRBJ2-5; D uncertain. The CDR3 length is 14 residues. CDR1 SGDLS and CDR2 YYNGEE come from the germline V gene. V lost 4 bases and J lost 2, with 12 bases in between. This CDR3 is CASSRAFIQETQYF. The DNA of the CDR3 is TGTGCCAGCAGCCGGGCCTTTATACAAGAGACCCAGTACTTC.

The sample holds a few counts of this clonotype. The chain combines TRBV7-6 with TRBJ2-2, with D hard to call. This CDR3 contains 15 residues. V was pared by 1 base and J by 0 bases, with 6 bases between. Germline-derived CDR1 and CDR2 are SGHVS and FNYEAQ. The CDR3 is CASSLDSPNTGELFF. CDR3 bases: TGTGCCAGCAGCTTAGACAGCCCGAACACCGGGGAGCTGTTTTTT.

This clonotype has a handful of counts. This chain connects TRBV12-3 or TRBV12-4 to TRBJ2-1; 8 bases match TRBD1. The junction had 5 bases not matched to a gene; V was cut back by 5 bases and J by 2 bases. The CDR3 extends over 15 amino acids. This CDR3 is CASSLDRGTYNEQFF. The CDR3 DNA reads TGTGCCAGCAGTCTTGACAGGGGAACCTACAATGAGCAGTTCTTC.

This clonotype was seen a few times. CDR3: CSASSGTRAAEQYF. The CDR3 bases are TGCAGTGCGAGCTCCGGGACGAGGGCCGCCGAGCAGTACTTC. The V gene is TRBV20-1, the J gene TRBJ2-7; D possibly matches TRBD1 or TRBD2 (5 bases each). The CDR3 contains 14 residues. Trimming left V 6 bases short and J 6 bases short, with 21 bases between. Germline values: CDR1 DFQATT, CDR2 SNEGSKA (reference sequence).

This clonotype turned up a few times. V and J are TRBV6-5 and TRBJ1-4; D is possibly TRBD1 (6 bases). This CDR3 comprises 19 residues. Trimming pared 2 bases from V and 0 bases from J, leaving 19 bases between. Germline V gene data show CDR1 as MNHEY and CDR2 as SVGAGI. The DNA of the CDR3 is TGTGCCAGCAGTTACCCGACATCGGGGGCAACTACAACTAATGAAAAACTGTTTTTT. Protein product: CASSYPTSGATTTNEKLFF.

This clonotype was seen many times. The chain couples TRBV12-3 or TRBV12-4 to TRBJ2-7; D remains unclear. The CDR3 is 13 residues long. Trimming removed 3 bases from V and 6 bases from J, with 12 bases in between. CDR3 bases: TGTGCCAGCAGTTTCAGCATGCTTACCGAGCAGTACTTC. Amino acids: CASSFSMLTEQYF.

The CDR3 sequence: CASSFIGREGPNEQFF. In DNA form, the CDR3 reads TGTGCCAGCAGTTTTATTGGGCGGGAGGGCCCCAATGAGCAGTTCTTC. The chain carries TRBV12-3 or TRBV12-4 and TRBJ2-1; 9 bases align to TRBD2. With V trimmed by 3 bases and J by 6 bases, 9 bases remained unmatched. This CDR3 region has 16 residues.

This clonotype was seen a handful of times. The chain recombines TRBV7-2 with TRBJ2-2; 9 nucleotides line up with TRBD1. The ends lost 5 bases at V and 4 bases at J; junction bases unmatched: 5. The CDR3 has 15 residues. The V gene's germline CDR1 is SGHTA and CDR2 FQGNSA. The CDR3 DNA is TGTGCCAGCAGCGCGGGACAGGGAGCCACCGGGGAGCTGTTTTTT. It yields the protein CASSAGQGATGELFF. The full variable domain, in which reference TRBV7-2 and TRBJ2-2 provide the parts outside the CDR3, is GAGVSQSPSNKVTEKGKDVELRCDPISGHTALYWYRQSLGQGLEFLIYFQGNSAPDKSGLPSDRFSAERTGGSVSTLTIQRTQQEDSAVYLCASSAGQGATGELFFGEGSRLTVL.

The CDR3 sequence: CSGTGTGGAYEQYF. The CDR3 DNA follows: TGCAGCGGTACCGGGACAGGGGGCGCGTACGAGCAGTACTTC. V gene TRBV29-1 combines with J gene TRBJ2-7, with 12 bases lining up with TRBD1. Germline CDR1 and CDR2: SQVTM and ANQGSEA. The V segment lost 7 bases and the J segment 4 bases; nucleotides outside the gene matches: 8. The CDR3 extends over 14 amino acids.

The chain uses TRBV12-3 or TRBV12-4 and TRBJ1-5; D uncertain. This CDR3 region has 14 residues. V was pared by 1 base and J by 9 bases, with 13 bases between. CDR3 nucleotide sequence: TGTGCCAGCAGTTTAGATCGGTCTCAAGGGCCCCAGCATTTT. It yields the protein CASSLDRSQGPQHF.

V and J are TRBV9 and TRBJ2-3; TRBD1 agrees at 12 bases. The V segment lost 4 bases and the J segment 2 bases; nucleotides outside the gene matches: 5. The CDR3 extends over 16 amino acids. The germline CDR1 and CDR2 sequences are SGDLS and YYNGEE. CDR3 in DNA: TGTGCCAGCAGCCCCCGGGGACAGGGGGCCACAGATACGCAGTATTTT. This codes for CASSPRGQGATDTQYF.

This clonotype turned up a few times. The V gene is TRBV4-3, the J gene TRBJ2-7; 8 bases match TRBD2. V shed 1 base and J 2 bases; nucleotides not matched to a gene: 1. The V gene's germline CDR1 is LGHNA and CDR2 YSLEER. This CDR3 is built from 14 residues. This CDR3 is CASSQGAGAYEQYF. The CDR3 DNA follows: TGCGCCAGCAGCCAAGGAGCGGGAGCCTACGAGCAGTACTTC.

This clonotype was seen more than once but under ten times. The V gene is TRBV12-3 or TRBV12-4, the J gene TRBJ1-1; D is perhaps TRBD1 (5 bases). The length of the CDR3 is 13 residues. V was pared by 8 bases and J by 4 bases, with 14 bases between. As DNA, the CDR3 is TGTGCCAGCGGGAGTTCGGGGCGCACTGAAGCTTTCTTT. It specifies CASGSSGRTEAFF.

The chain employs TRBV6-4 and TRBJ2-7; TRBD1 matches 9 bases. From germline, CDR1 is MRHNA and CDR2 SNTAGT. V lost 0 bases and J lost 4; bases outside the gene matches: 4. This CDR3 region has 15 residues. CDR3 region: CASSDSRDRAYEQYF. For the CDR3, the DNA is TGTGCCAGCAGTGACTCGAGGGACAGGGCTTACGAGCAGTACTTC.

This sequence joins TRBV12-3 or TRBV12-4 and TRBJ2-3; D is unresolved. Trimming took off 3 bases at V and 10 bases at J, with 14 bases between the two ends. The CDR3 loop spans 13 amino acids. The CDR3 DNA is TGTGCCAGCAGTTTGGTTGAACCGGGTGCGCAGTATTTT. Its protein product is CASSLVEPGAQYF.

The V and J genes are TRBV5-1 and TRBJ2-3, with 7 bases that match TRBD2. CDR1 is SGHRS, CDR2 YFSETQ, per germline. Unmatched junction bases numbered 7, after V lost 2 bases and J lost 1 base. This CDR3 contains 16 residues. This CDR3 reads CASSFGPSGGTDTQYF. As DNA, the CDR3 is TGCGCCAGCAGCTTTGGACCAAGCGGGGGCACAGATACGCAGTATTTT.

This clonotype was seen a few times. The gene calls are TRBV9 and TRBJ1-6; a weak D match, TRBD1 (6 bases). Germline-derived CDR1 and CDR2 are SGDLS and YYNGEE. V dropped 6 bases and J dropped 8 bases, with 9 bases sitting between them. The CDR3 covers 12 residues. The CDR3 nucleotides are TGTGCCAGCAACAGGGCTGATTCACCCCTCCACTTT. Its protein product is CASNRADSPLHF.

This clonotype was picked up many times. CDR3 loop: CAGRLAGDPGQFF. CDR3 sequence (DNA): TGTGCCGGAAGACTAGCGGGAGACCCGGGCCAGTTCTTC. This rearrangement joins TRBV21-1 to TRBJ2-1; TRBD2 is the table's D call and was not checked against the DNA. TRBV21-1 constitutes a pseudogene. CDR3 length: 13 residues.

The chain employs TRBV20-1 and TRBJ2-3; no definite D call. V was trimmed by 6 bases and J by 2 bases, leaving 9 bases between them. The germline V gene encodes CDR1 DFQATT and CDR2 SNEGSKA (reference sequence). This CDR3 is built from 12 residues. CDR3 amino acids: CSAPDDTDTQYF. CDR3 nucleotides: TGCAGTGCCCCGGATGACACAGATACGCAGTATTTT.

Only a few counts were recorded for this clonotype. This chain joins TRBV5-6 and TRBJ2-5; D remains unclear. V lost 1 base and J lost 6, with 13 bases in between. CDR1 and CDR2 from the germline V gene are SGHDT and YYEEEE. This CDR3 contains 14 residues. CDR3 in amino acids: CASSLLRTDQTQYF. In nucleotides, the CDR3 is TGTGCCAGCAGCTTGCTAAGGACCGATCAGACCCAGTACTTC. The full variable domain, its missing parts supplied by reference TRBV5-6 and TRBJ2-5, is DAGVTQSPTHLIKTRGQQVTLRCSPKSGHDTVSWYQQALGQGPQFIFQYYEEEERQRGNFPDRFSGHQFPNYSSELNVNALLLGDSALYLCASSLLRTDQTQYFGPGTRLLVL.

The chain recombines TRBV7-2 with TRBJ2-5; 8 bases fit TRBD1. The CDR3 extends over 14 amino acids. J gave up 5 bases and V 4 bases, and 6 bases lay outside the gene matches. Germline V gene sequence: CDR1 SGHTA, CDR2 FQGNSA. CDR3 bases: TGTGCCAGCAGCTATGACAGGGGCGGGGAGACCCAGTACTTC. Protein product: CASSYDRGGETQYF.

This clonotype was seen a handful of times. CDR3 region: CASSSESRGLRAEAFF. The DNA of the CDR3 is TGTGCCAGCAGTTCGGAGTCGAGGGGTTTGAGGGCTGAAGCTTTCTTT. The chain combines TRBV27 with TRBJ1-1, with D maybe TRBD1 (5 bases). The CDR3 runs to 16 residues. Germline CDR1 MNHEY, CDR2 SMNVEV (reference sequence). The V and J ends lost 4 bases and 6 bases respectively, with 21 bases between them.

V is TRBV7-2 and J is TRBJ2-1; D possibly corresponds to TRBD1 (6 bases). Trimming removed 5 bases from V and 5 bases from J, with 13 bases in between. CDR1 is SGHTA and CDR2 is FQGNSA in the germline V gene. The CDR3 has 14 residues. This CDR3 reads CASSLQDSNNEQFF. The CDR3 coding sequence is TGTGCCAGCAGCCTACAGGACAGCAACAATGAGCAGTTCTTC.